The 14 T cell receptor beta chains listed next were all sequenced from one sample in a study of CD8+ T cells in alopecia areata. Extraction of RNA preceded its reverse transcription into cDNA, which served as the sequencing template. Sequencing was performed with immunoSEQ multiplex PCR; in TCRdb, only in-frame clones are kept and a portion is missing. The table includes about 150,000 clones, 87% detected once. The sequences come from CD8+ T cells sorted from blood, collected at week 0. The receptors stem from a human donor with alopecia areata.

The rearrangement joins TRBV7-9 to TRBJ1-1; no firm D call. The CDR3 totals 12 residues. Trimming removed 3 bases from V and 3 bases from J, with 5 bases in between. Per germline, CDR1 SEHNR and CDR2 FQNEAQ (reference sequence). CDR3 amino acids: CASSFGDTEAFF. The CDR3 DNA is TGTGCCAGCAGCTTCGGGGACACTGAAGCTTTCTTT.

The rearrangement joins TRBV7-9 to TRBJ2-2; D uncertain. The V gene lost 4 bases and the J gene lost 0 bases, with 6 bases spanning the gap. The CDR3 totals 14 residues. Germline-derived CDR1 and CDR2 are SEHNR and FQNEAQ (reference sequence). The CDR3: CASSSATNTGELFF. The CDR3 DNA reads as TGTGCCAGCAGCTCGGCCACGAACACCGGGGAGCTGTTTTTT.

The genes are TRBV30 and TRBJ1-1; no clear D gene. V was trimmed by 4 bases and J by 1 base, leaving 7 bases between them. The germline V gene has CDR1 GTSNPN and CDR2 SVGIG (reference sequence). The CDR3 covers 12 residues. The CDR3 here is CAWTPPNTEAFF. The CDR3 DNA is TGTGCCTGGACCCCCCCGAACACTGAAGCTTTCTTT.

The chain recombines TRBV9 with TRBJ2-1; no firm D call. This CDR3 comprises 14 residues. Germline V gene lookup returns CDR1 SGDLS and CDR2 YYNGEE. Trimming left V 0 bases short and J 7 bases short, with 11 bases between. CDR3 loop: CASSVDGSWNEQFF. CDR3 nucleotide sequence: TGTGCCAGCAGCGTAGATGGGTCCTGGAATGAGCAGTTCTTC.

This chain joins TRBV7-9 and TRBJ2-3, with 10 bases lining up with TRBD2. J gave up 3 bases and V 4 bases, and 13 bases lay outside the gene matches. The CDR3 length is 18 residues. Germline CDR1 is SEHNR and CDR2 is FQNEAQ (reference sequence). CDR3 nucleotide sequence: TGTGCCAGCAGCTCTGATTTACTAGCGGGATTTGCTACAGATACGCAGTATTTT. This encodes CASSSDLLAGFATDTQYF.

J is TRBJ2-1 and V is TRBV7-9, with a tentative D call TRBD2 (6 bases). The germline V gene encodes CDR1 SEHNR and CDR2 FQNEAQ (reference sequence). This CDR3 is built from 14 residues. Trimming took off 5 bases at V and 5 bases at J, with 13 bases between the two ends. The CDR3, as DNA: TGTGCCAGCAGCCCGACCTGGGGGGACAATGAGCAGTTCTTC. Translating it yields CASSPTWGDNEQFF.

The gene calls are TRBV13 and TRBJ2-7; D is undetermined. Trimming removed 4 bases at V and 6 bases at J, with 19 bases between. This CDR3 has 15 residues. From germline, CDR1 is PRHDT and CDR2 FYEKMQ (reference sequence). This CDR3 reads CASSSRLRNSFEQYF. DNA of the CDR3: TGTGCCAGCAGCTCCCGGCTCCGGAATTCTTTCGAGCAGTACTTC.

The chain carries TRBV11-2 and TRBJ2-7; D might be TRBD2 (6 bases). The CDR3 covers 13 residues. V lost 5 bases to trimming and J lost 2 bases, with 10 bases between them. Germline V gene sequence: CDR1 SGHAT, CDR2 FQNNGV. CDR3 coding DNA: TGTGCCAGCAGCGCGACTAGAGCCTACGAGCAGTACTTC. It yields the protein CASSATRAYEQYF.

This chain uses TRBV11-1 with TRBJ2-6, with 10 bases fitting TRBD1. The CDR3 covers 17 residues. Germline V gene sequence: CDR1 SGHAT, CDR2 FQDESV (reference sequence). V dropped 5 bases and J dropped 2; count of bases not matched to a gene: 6. The CDR3 DNA follows: TGTGCCAGCAGCCGCGGGACAGGGGATACTGGGGCCAACGTCCTGACTTTC. It codes for CASSRGTGDTGANVLTF.

The rearrangement links TRBV6-5 to TRBJ2-3; unclear D gene. The germline gives CDR1 MNHEY, CDR2 SVGAGI. Trimming shortened V by 0 bases and J by 1 base, and 8 bases separated the two germline ends. The CDR3 is 15 amino acids. The CDR3 DNA sequence: TGTGCCAGCAGTTACTCCCCCGGAGGCACAGATACGCAGTATTTT. Protein sequence: CASSYSPGGTDTQYF.

The chain joins TRBV6-5 to TRBJ2-7; D is unresolved. CDR1 and CDR2 from the germline V gene are MNHEY and SVGAGI. The V and J ends lost 0 bases and 5 bases respectively, with 8 bases between them. This CDR3 region has 13 residues. The CDR3 DNA reads TGTGCCAGCAGTTACTCGATTGGCCACGAGCAGTACTTC. This encodes CASSYSIGHEQYF.

This clone was detected once. The chain uses TRBV2 and TRBJ2-7, with a possible D match to TRBD2 (5 bases). Deletions cut 7 bases from V and 3 bases from J, with 10 bases between. The CDR3 runs to 12 residues. The germline gives CDR1 SNHLY, CDR2 FYNNEI. CDR3 loop: CASKEGIYEQYF. Written as DNA, the CDR3 is TGTGCCAGCAAAGAGGGAATCTACGAGCAGTACTTC.

This chain's CDR3 is CASSLDDEQYF. CDR3 coding DNA: TGTGCCAGCAGCTTGGATGACGAGCAGTACTTC. The chain joins TRBV5-4 to TRBJ2-7, with D unresolved. Looked up from germline, CDR1 is SGHNT and CDR2 is YYREEE (reference sequence). Trimming pared 0 bases from V and 5 bases from J, leaving 3 bases between. The CDR3 is made up of 11 amino acids.

The chain joins TRBV7-3 to TRBJ2-1; TRBD2 aligns across 9 bases. Germline loops: CDR1 SGHTA, CDR2 FQGTGA. J lost 6 bases, V lost 0 bases, and 3 bases had no gene match. The CDR3 has 15 residues. In DNA form, the CDR3 reads TGTGCCAGCAGCTTAACGGCGGGAGGGTCCAATGAGCAGTTCTTC. As protein: CASSLTAGGSNEQFF. Drawing the rest from reference TRBV7-3 and TRBJ2-1, the complete variable domain is GAGVSQTPSNKVTEKGKYVELRCDPISGHTALYWYRQSLGQGPEFLIYFQGTGAADDSGLPNDRFFAVRPEGSVSTLKIQRTERGDSAVYLCASSLTAGGSNEQFFGPGTRLTVL.